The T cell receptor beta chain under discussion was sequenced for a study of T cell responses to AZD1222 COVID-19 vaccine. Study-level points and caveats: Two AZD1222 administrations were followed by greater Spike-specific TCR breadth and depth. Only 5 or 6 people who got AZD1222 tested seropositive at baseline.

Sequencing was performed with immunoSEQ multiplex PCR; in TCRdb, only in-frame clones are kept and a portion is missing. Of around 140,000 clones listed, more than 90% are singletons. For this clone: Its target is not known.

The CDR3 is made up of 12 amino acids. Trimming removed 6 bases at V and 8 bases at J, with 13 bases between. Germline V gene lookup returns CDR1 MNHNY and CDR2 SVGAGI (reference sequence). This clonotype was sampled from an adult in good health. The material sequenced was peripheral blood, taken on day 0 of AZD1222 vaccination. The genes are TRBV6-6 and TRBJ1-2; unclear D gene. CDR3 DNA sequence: TGTGCCAGCAGGGCGGTGTCCTGGGGCTACACCTTC. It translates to CASRAVSWGYTF.